This is a list of T cell receptor beta chains from one sample in a study of tumor and adjacent non-tumor tissue in lung cancer. TCRdb processed the multiplex PCR reads anew with MiXCR; each CDR3 protein has one entry. The profile shows over 110,000 distinct CDR3 sequences, approximately 66% of them singletons. Sequences were obtained from lung tumor tissue. Receptors were obtained from a man in his sixties with small cell lung cancer. The CDR3 runs from the conserved cysteine through the conserved F or W. Fields, in order: J gene, clone size, V gene, D gene, CDR3 DNA, CDR3 protein. A D gene is named only where the DNA matches it firmly. Size is omitted from some rows. Given values are once, few, many or a class for expanded clones.

j_gene: TRBJ2-1
abundance: once
v_gene: TRBV19
d_gene: -
CDR3nt: TGTGCCACCTCAGAGGGGGGGCTAACTGAACAGTTCTTC
CDR3aa: CATSEGGLTEQFF

j_gene: TRBJ2-5
abundance: few
v_gene: TRBV5-1
d_gene: -
CDR3nt: TGCGCCAGCCCACCCCCCGTCGGACAAGAGACCCAGTACTTC
CDR3aa: CASPPPVGQETQYF

j_gene: TRBJ2-5
abundance: -
v_gene: TRBV20-1
d_gene: -
CDR3nt: TGCAGTGCAAGGGGAGAAGAGACCCATTACTTC
CDR3aa: CSARGEETHYF

j_gene: TRBJ2-3
abundance: once
v_gene: TRBV20-1
d_gene: -
CDR3nt: TGCGATGCTAGATCGCGGATAGGGGAGTATTTT
CDR3aa: CDARSRIGEYF

j_gene: TRBJ1-5
abundance: -
v_gene: TRBV10-3
d_gene: -
CDR3nt: TGCGCCATCAGAGATGATGGGGGGAACCAGCCCCAGCATTTT
CDR3aa: CAIRDDGGNQPQHF

j_gene: TRBJ2-3
abundance: -
v_gene: TRBV11-3
d_gene: TRBD2
CDR3nt: TGTGCAAGCGACTTCACTAGCGGGAGTTTAGATACGCAGTATTTT
CDR3aa: CASDFTSGSLDTQYF

j_gene: TRBJ1-4
abundance: -
v_gene: TRBV4-2
d_gene: TRBD1
CDR3nt: TGTGCCAGCAGCCAAACGGACAGGCGGGCTAATGAAAAACTGTTTTTT
CDR3aa: CASSQTDRRANEKLFF

j_gene: TRBJ1-2
abundance: -
v_gene: TRBV12-3/TRBV12-4
d_gene: -
CDR3nt: TGTGCCAGCGCCAATGTAGGGGGGCGCGGCGGCTATGGCTACACCTTC
CDR3aa: CASANVGGRGGYGYTF

j_gene: TRBJ2-5
abundance: -
v_gene: TRBV6-6
d_gene: TRBD2
CDR3nt: TGTGCCAGCAGTGGAACTAGCGGGAGAGAAGGGATCCAGTACTTC
CDR3aa: CASSGTSGREGIQYF

j_gene: TRBJ2-1
abundance: -
v_gene: TRBV4-2
d_gene: TRBD2
CDR3nt: TGTGCCAGCAGCTCGACTAGCGGGAGGGCCGGAAGAGCAGATGAGCAGTTCTTC
CDR3aa: CASSSTSGRAGRADEQFF

j_gene: TRBJ2-7
abundance: -
v_gene: TRBV11-3
d_gene: -
CDR3nt: TGTGCCAGCAGCTTAGAATCCAGCGGGTGTTACGAGCATTACTTC
CDR3aa: CASSLESSGCYEHYF

j_gene: TRBJ2-3
abundance: -
v_gene: TRBV28
d_gene: -
CDR3nt: TGTGCCAGCAGTCCCCCCCTTAGAGGGGGCACAGATACGCAGTATTTT
CDR3aa: CASSPPLRGGTDTQYF

j_gene: TRBJ1-1
abundance: -
v_gene: TRBV20-1
d_gene: -
CDR3nt: TGCAGTGCTAGAGATGAAGACGGCACTGAAGCTTTCTTT
CDR3aa: CSARDEDGTEAFF

j_gene: TRBJ2-5
abundance: -
v_gene: TRBV7-9
d_gene: -
CDR3nt: TGTGCCAGCAGCTTTGAGACCCAGTACTTC
CDR3aa: CASSFETQYF

j_gene: TRBJ2-3
abundance: -
v_gene: TRBV20-1
d_gene: -
CDR3nt: TGCAGTGCTGCTTCAGATACGCAGTATTTT
CDR3aa: CSAASDTQYF

j_gene: TRBJ2-1
abundance: -
v_gene: TRBV11-2
d_gene: -
CDR3nt: TGTGCCAGCAGCTTAATGACAGCCCAGAGCTCCTACAATGAGCGGTTCTTC
CDR3aa: CASSLMTAQSSYNERFF

j_gene: TRBJ2-3
abundance: -
v_gene: TRBV20-1
d_gene: -
CDR3nt: TGCAGTGCTAGAGGGGGGAGCAGGACAGATATGCAGTATTTT
CDR3aa: CSARGGSRTDMQYF

j_gene: TRBJ2-5
abundance: many
v_gene: TRBV5-4
d_gene: -
CDR3nt: TGTGCCAGCAGCGCCCTTGAGGAGACCCAGTACTTC
CDR3aa: CASSALEETQYF

j_gene: TRBJ1-1
abundance: few
v_gene: TRBV11-3
d_gene: -
CDR3nt: TGTGCAAGCAGCTTAGAGGGTGGAACTGATGCTTTCTTT
CDR3aa: CASSLEGGTDAFF

j_gene: TRBJ2-6
abundance: many
v_gene: TRBV11-1
d_gene: -
CDR3nt: TGTGCCAGCAGCCCCGGACTGCTCTCTGGGGCCAACGTCCTGACTTTC
CDR3aa: CASSPGLLSGANVLTF

j_gene: TRBJ2-2
abundance: -
v_gene: TRBV12-3/TRBV12-4
d_gene: -
CDR3nt: TGTACCAGCAATCCCCAGGGTGGGGAGCTGTTTTTT
CDR3aa: CTSNPQGGELFF

j_gene: TRBJ2-5
abundance: -
v_gene: TRBV5-1
d_gene: TRBD2
CDR3nt: TGCGCCAGCAGCTTGACTAGCGGGAGGGCCGATGAGACCCAGTACTTC
CDR3aa: CASSLTSGRADETQYF

j_gene: TRBJ2-3
abundance: -
v_gene: TRBV5-1
d_gene: -
CDR3nt: TGCGCCAGCAGCTTGGTTCGGACCACCCACCCCCCAGATACGCAGTATTTT
CDR3aa: CASSLVRTTHPPDTQYF

j_gene: TRBJ1-1
abundance: many
v_gene: TRBV20-1
d_gene: -
CDR3nt: TGCAGTGCTAGAGATATCTTCACTGAAGCTTTCTTT
CDR3aa: CSARDIFTEAFF

j_gene: TRBJ1-2
abundance: few
v_gene: TRBV6-5
d_gene: -
CDR3nt: TGTGCCAGCAGTTACGGTGCAGGGGCAAACTATGGCTACACCTTC
CDR3aa: CASSYGAGANYGYTF

j_gene: TRBJ2-3
abundance: -
v_gene: TRBV20-1
d_gene: TRBD2
CDR3nt: TGCAGTGCTAGTTCCAGCGGGAGGGATACGCGGTATTTT
CDR3aa: CSASSSGRDTRYF

j_gene: TRBJ2-3
abundance: -
v_gene: TRBV29-1
d_gene: TRBD2
CDR3nt: TGCAGCCAGCGGGACAGCACAGATACGCAGTATTTT
CDR3aa: CSQRDSTDTQYF